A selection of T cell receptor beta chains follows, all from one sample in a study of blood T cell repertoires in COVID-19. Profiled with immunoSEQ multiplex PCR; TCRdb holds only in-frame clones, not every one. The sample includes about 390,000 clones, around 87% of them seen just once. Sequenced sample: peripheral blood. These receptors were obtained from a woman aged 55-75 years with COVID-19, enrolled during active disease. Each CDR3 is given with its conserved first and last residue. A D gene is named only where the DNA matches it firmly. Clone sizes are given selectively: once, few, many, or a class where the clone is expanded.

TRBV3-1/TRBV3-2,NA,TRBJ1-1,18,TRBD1,CASSHGTGQGRANTEAFF,TGTGCCAGCAGCCATGGTACTGGACAGGGGCGAGCGAACACTGAAGCTTTCTTT
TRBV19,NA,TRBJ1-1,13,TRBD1,CASRTGGLSEAFF,TGTGCCAGTAGGACAGGGGGCTTATCTGAAGCTTTCTTT
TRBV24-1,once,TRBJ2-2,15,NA,CATSGGAGFTGELFF,TGTGCCACCAGTGGCGGTGCGGGGTTCACCGGGGAGCTGTTTTTT
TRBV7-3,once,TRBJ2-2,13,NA,CASSLEYTGELFF,TGTGCCAGCAGCTTAGAGTACACCGGGGAGCTGTTTTTT
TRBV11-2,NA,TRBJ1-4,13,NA,CASSPGVDEKLFF,TGTGCCAGCAGTCCCGGGGTAGATGAAAAACTGTTTTTT
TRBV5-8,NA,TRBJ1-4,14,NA,CASSWTSGDGKLFF,TGTGCCAGCAGCTGGACTTCAGGGGACGGAAAACTGTTTTTT
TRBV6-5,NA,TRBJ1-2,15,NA,CASRTTPTRRSGYTF,TGTGCCAGCAGAACCACCCCGACAAGGAGGAGTGGCTACACCTTC
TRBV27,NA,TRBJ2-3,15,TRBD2,CASRISGGAPDTQYF,TGTGCCAGCAGGATTAGCGGGGGGGCCCCGGATACGCAGTATTTT
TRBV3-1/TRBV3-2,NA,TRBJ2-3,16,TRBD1,CASSPDRGSPTDTQYF,TGTGCCAGCAGCCCCGACAGGGGCTCTCCCACAGATACGCAGTATTTT
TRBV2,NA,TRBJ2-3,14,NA,CASTEQGSTDTQYF,TGTGCCAGCACGGAACAGGGAAGCACAGATACGCAGTATTTT
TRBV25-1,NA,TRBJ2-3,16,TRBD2,CASSGRLAGDTDTQYF,TGTGCCAGCAGTGGCCGACTAGCGGGGGACACAGATACGCAGTATTTT
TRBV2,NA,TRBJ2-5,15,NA,CASSVGRGPQETQYF,TGTGCCAGCAGTGTTGGGCGGGGGCCCCAAGAGACCCAGTACTTC
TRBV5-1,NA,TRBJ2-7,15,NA,CASSFDAEWAYEQYF,TGCGCCAGCAGCTTTGACGCTGAATGGGCATACGAGCAGTACTTC
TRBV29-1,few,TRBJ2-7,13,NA,CSVEGGDAYEQYF,TGCAGCGTTGAAGGGGGCGACGCCTACGAGCAGTACTTC
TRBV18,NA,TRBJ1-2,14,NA,CASSPLRGDPGYTF,TGTGCCAGCTCACCACTTAGGGGTGATCCTGGCTACACCTTC
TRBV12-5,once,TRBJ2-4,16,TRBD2,CASGLAPLAGDNIQYF,TGTGCTAGTGGTTTGGCCCCGCTAGCGGGGGATAACATTCAGTACTTC
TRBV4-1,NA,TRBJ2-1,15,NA,CASSQGPGSGNEQFF,TGCGCCAGCAGCCAAGGCCCAGGGTCGGGCAATGAGCAGTTCTTC